The source of this T cell receptor (beta chain) is a study of blood T cell repertoires in COVID-19. Overall study context: Italy, Spain and the United States were the sources of the convalescent and acute COVID-19 samples.

The CDR3 is 12 amino acids. The germline V and J ends were trimmed by 3 bases and 4 bases, with 7 bases remaining between them. Germline values: CDR1 SGHAT, CDR2 FQNNGV. This clone has only a few counts. Clones were sequenced by immunoSEQ multiplex PCR, and TCRdb holds only the in-frame ones, with some missing. The table lists fewer than 200,000 clones, approximately 80% of them singletons, with 4% to 6.5% in the top ten. In terms of age and location, participants ranged from roughly 18 to 90 years and lived in under 30 US areas. The source of this sequence is a woman in her fifties or sixties with acute COVID-19. The rearrangement joins TRBV11-2 to TRBJ2-7; perhaps TRBD1 as D (5 bases). Sample: PBMCs or T cells enriched from blood (not recorded which). The CDR3 reads CASSLDIYEQYV. The DNA of the CDR3 is TGTGCCAGCAGCTTGGACATTTACGAGCAGTACGTC.